What follows are 13 T cell receptor beta chains derived from one specimen sequenced in a study of CD8+CD57+ T cells in acquired aplastic anemia. According to the study, genomic DNA was the template for TCR beta VDJ and CDR3 profiling. TCRdb redid the calling of the reads with MiXCR, one entry per CDR3 protein. The sample lists around 180,000 distinct CDR3 sequences, under 50% occurring once. Sequencing was done on patients that had shown CD8+CD57+ cell expansion by flow cytometry. Input material: sorted CD4+, CD8+, or CD8+CD57+ T cells (not recorded which) from PBMCs. These receptors all come from a human donor with aplastic anemia.

This clonotype was picked up many times. This chain connects TRBV6-1 to TRBJ2-7, with TRBD1 as a possible D gene (6 bases). The CDR3 is 14 amino acids. V lost 7 bases and J 2 bases, leaving 15 bases between the germline ends. Germline CDR1 MNHNS, CDR2 SASEGT. The CDR3 loop is CASTIQGRTYEQYF. The CDR3 bases are TGTGCCAGCACCATACAGGGCCGGACCTACGAGCAGTACTTC.

This clonotype was seen a handful of times. This sequence may be a read error, since a much larger clone differs from it by one base. Since no conserved phenylalanine or tryptophan closes the CDR3, a read error is the likely cause. V usage is TRBV7-8 and J usage is TRBJ2-7, with a weak D call TRBD2 (6 bases). CDR3 length: 13 residues. Per germline, CDR1 SGHVS and CDR2 FQNEAQ. Trimming pared 4 bases from V and 3 bases from J, leaving 10 bases between. For the CDR3, the DNA is TGTGCCAGCAGCTCGGGAGAACTCTACGAGCAGTACCTC. Protein product: CASSSGELYEQYL.

V and J are TRBV2 and TRBJ2-1; TRBD1 is a possible D gene (6 bases). V dropped 8 bases and J dropped 7 bases, with 15 bases sitting between them. The CDR3 spans 13 residues. Germline CDR1 SNHLY, CDR2 FYNNEI. The CDR3 bases are TGTGCCAGCTCGTCAGGGGCTGGGAATGAGCAGTTCTTC. It encodes CASSSGAGNEQFF.

The chain recombines TRBV20-1 with TRBJ2-3, with D perhaps assigned TRBD1 or TRBD2 (5 bases each). From germline, CDR1 is DFQATT and CDR2 SNEGSKA (reference sequence). CDR3 size: 13 residues. The chain's CDR3 is CRADISSTDTQYF. CDR3 nucleotide sequence: TGCAGAGCGGACATCTCTAGCACAGATACGCAGTATTTT.

The chain combines TRBV11-1 with TRBJ1-6; D is perhaps TRBD1 (6 bases). The CDR3 totals 16 residues. V dropped 8 bases and J dropped 4 bases, with 18 bases sitting between them. Germline values: CDR1 SGHAT, CDR2 FQDESV (reference sequence). CDR3 nucleotide sequence: TGTGCCAGCGACGCCGCGGACAGACAATATAATTCACCCCTCCACTTT. This gives the protein CASDAADRQYNSPLHF. Filled out from reference TRBV11-1 and TRBJ1-6, the complete variable domain reads EAEVAQSPRYKITEKSQAVAFWCDPISGHATLYWYRQILGQGPELLVQFQDESVVDDSQLPKDRFSAERLKGVDSTLKIQPAELGDSAMYLCASDAADRQYNSPLHFGNGTRLTVT.

The rearrangement uses TRBV27 and TRBJ1-2, with 7 bases lining up with TRBD1. The germline gives CDR1 MNHEY, CDR2 SMNVEV (reference sequence). This CDR3 has 14 residues. After removal of 2 bases from V and 8 bases from J, the junction contained 8 bases not matched to a gene. Here the CDR3 reads CASSLTGASYGYTF. CDR3 DNA: TGTGCCAGCAGTTTAACAGGGGCTTCTTACGGCTACACCTTC.

This clonotype was picked up many times. The chain carries TRBV2 and TRBJ1-1, with 9 bases that match TRBD1. CDR3 length equals 14 residues. V was pared by 7 bases and J by 6 bases, with 9 bases of the junction left unmatched. Germline lookup yields CDR1 SNHLY and CDR2 FYNNEI. CDR3 bases: TGTGCCAGCAAGGTGACAGGGGGGGGAGCTGAAGCTTTCTTT. This gives the protein CASKVTGGGAEAFF.

This clonotype was counted many times. The chain has TRBV25-1 and TRBJ2-7, with D possibly matching TRBD2 (6 bases). The CDR3 has 14 amino acids. CDR1 MGHDK and CDR2 SYGVNS come from the germline V gene. Trimming removed 6 bases at V and 0 bases at J, with 12 bases between. The CDR3 nucleotides read TGTGCCAGCAGAGGAGGGCTTAGCTCCTACGAGCAGTACTTC. It specifies CASRGGLSSYEQYF.

As to this clonotype: A junction boundary mismatches the germline segment, possibly from a read error. The chain couples TRBV14 to TRBJ1-2; TRBD1 is a possible D gene (5 bases). The CDR3 spans 15 residues. Germline lookup yields CDR1 SGHDN and CDR2 FVKESK. CDR3 region: CASSLEGPINYGYTF. The CDR3 coding sequence is TGCGCCAGCAGCTTGGAGGGGCCTATCAACTATGGCTACACCTTC.

This clonotype occurred many times. This chain connects TRBV9 to TRBJ2-5; 8 bases line up with TRBD2. CDR1 is SGDLS and CDR2 is YYNGEE in the germline V gene. Trimming cost V 4 bases and J 2 bases; bases outside gene matches: 7. The CDR3 length is 15 residues. DNA for the CDR3: TGTGCCAGCAGCACAGTACGGGGGGGACAAGAGACCCAGTACTTC. Translating gives CASSTVRGGQETQYF.

This rearrangement joins TRBV4-2 to TRBJ1-2, with TRBD1 matching over 8 bases. Germline CDR1 is LGHNA and CDR2 is YNFKEQ. This CDR3 comprises 17 residues. V lost 4 bases, J lost 3 bases, and 13 bases stayed unmatched. This CDR3 is CASSLQKTGGGDYGYTF. CDR3 nucleotides: TGTGCCAGCAGCCTCCAGAAAACAGGGGGTGGGGACTATGGCTACACCTTC.

A few counts support this clonotype. V gene TRBV2 combines with J gene TRBJ1-6; a possible D gene is TRBD1 (5 bases). V was cut by 0 bases and J by 10 bases, with 13 bases left in between. The V gene's germline CDR1 is SNHLY and CDR2 FYNNEI. This CDR3 has 15 residues. The CDR3 loop is CASSEALTRVSPLHF. In nucleotides, the CDR3 is TGTGCCAGCAGTGAAGCATTGACCAGGGTGTCACCCCTCCACTTT.

The genes are TRBV4-2 and TRBJ2-7; 9 nucleotides align to TRBD2. V trimming: 2 bases; J trimming: 9 bases; junction bases outside the gene matches: 11. The CDR3 has 15 amino acids. The germline V gene encodes CDR1 LGHNA and CDR2 YNFKEQ. CDR3 residues: CASSQQTPGLAVQYF. CDR3 sequence (DNA): TGTGCCAGCAGCCAACAAACACCGGGACTAGCCGTGCAGTACTTC.